The source of this T cell receptor (beta chain) is a study of blood T cell repertoires in COVID-19. Study as a whole: The United States, Italy and Spain supplied acute and convalescent COVID-19 samples. T cells, B-cell-depleted T cells, or PBMCs supplied cDNA or gDNA.

This clone was observed a single time. Original handling: Quantification of nucleated cells was approximated via reference gene primer amplification. Clones were read by immunoSEQ multiplex PCR, and TCRdb kept only the in-frame ones, dropping some. That table furnishes V, J and clone size, whereas the DNA furnished D and trimming. Of around 42,000 clones listed, around 90% are singletons. Trimming left V 2 bases short and J 4 bases short, with 7 bases between. The CDR3 is 13 amino acids. Germline V gene data show CDR1 as SGHRS and CDR2 as YFSETQ. The chain links TRBV5-1 to TRBJ2-1; D perhaps matches TRBD2 (6 bases). This clonotype originated in a human donor in a cohort sampled during active COVID-19. The sample comprised peripheral blood. Written as DNA, the CDR3 is TGCGCCAGCAGCTTCCGGGGGTACAATGAGCAGTTCTTC. Translation gives CASSFRGYNEQFF.